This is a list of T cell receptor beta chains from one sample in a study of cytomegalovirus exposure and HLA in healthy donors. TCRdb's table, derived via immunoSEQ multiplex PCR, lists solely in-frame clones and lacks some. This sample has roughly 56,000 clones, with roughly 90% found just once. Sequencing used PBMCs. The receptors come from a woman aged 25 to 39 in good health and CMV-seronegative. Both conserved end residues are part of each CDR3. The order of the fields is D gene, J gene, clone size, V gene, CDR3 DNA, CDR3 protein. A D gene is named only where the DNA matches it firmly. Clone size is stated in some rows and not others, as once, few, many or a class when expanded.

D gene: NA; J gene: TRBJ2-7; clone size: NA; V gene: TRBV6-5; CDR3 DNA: TGTGCCAGCAGTAACCCGCTAGGGGGAAACTACGAGCAGTACTTC; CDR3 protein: CASSNPLGGNYEQYF
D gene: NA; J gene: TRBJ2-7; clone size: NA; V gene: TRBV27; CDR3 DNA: TGTGCCAGCAGTTCTACAAGCGGAGGGAGCTCCTACGAGCAGTACTTC; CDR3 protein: CASSSTSGGSSYEQYF
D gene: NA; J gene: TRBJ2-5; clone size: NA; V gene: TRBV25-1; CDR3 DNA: TGTGCCAGCAGTGGACGACTGACGGTCCTGTACCAAGAGACCCAGTACTTC; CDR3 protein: CASSGRLTVLYQETQYF
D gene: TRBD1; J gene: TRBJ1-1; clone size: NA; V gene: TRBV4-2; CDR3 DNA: TGTGCCAGCAGCCAAGGGGACAGGGCTGAAGCTTTCTTT; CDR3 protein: CASSQGDRAEAFF
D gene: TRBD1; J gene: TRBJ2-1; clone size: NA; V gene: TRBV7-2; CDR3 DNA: TGTGCCAGCAGCTTATCACCCCCTTTTTTCAGGACAGGGTTGAATGAGCAGTTCTTC; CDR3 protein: CASSLSPPFFRTGLNEQFF
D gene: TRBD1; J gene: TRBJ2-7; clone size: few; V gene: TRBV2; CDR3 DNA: TGTGCCAGCAGTAACCCCACAGGGGGCGTGTACTTC; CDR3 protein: CASSNPTGGVYF
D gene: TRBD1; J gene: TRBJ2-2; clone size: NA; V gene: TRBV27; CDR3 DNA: TGTGCCAGCCGTTCATTTAACCGGACAGGATTCCGGCAGAACACCGGGGAGCTGTTTTTT; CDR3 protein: CASRSFNRTGFRQNTGELFF
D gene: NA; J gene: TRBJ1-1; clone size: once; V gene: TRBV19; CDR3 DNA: TGTGCCAGTAGGTTCGGGGAAGGCACTGAAGCTTTCTTT; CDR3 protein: CASRFGEGTEAFF
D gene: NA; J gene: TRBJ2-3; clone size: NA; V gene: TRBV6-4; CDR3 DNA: TGTGCCAGCAGTCTGAAGCCCACAGATACGCAGTATTTT; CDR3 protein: CASSLKPTDTQYF
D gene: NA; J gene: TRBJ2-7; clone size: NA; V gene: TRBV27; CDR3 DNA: TGTGCCAGCAGTCCCCTGGGGACTCCGACCCCATACGAGCAGTACTTC; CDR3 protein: CASSPLGTPTPYEQYF
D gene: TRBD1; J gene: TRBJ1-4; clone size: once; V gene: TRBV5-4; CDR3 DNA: TGTGCCAGCAGCTTAGGGCAGACAGGGGGTATCGGTGAAAAACTGTTTTTT; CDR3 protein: CASSLGQTGGIGEKLFF
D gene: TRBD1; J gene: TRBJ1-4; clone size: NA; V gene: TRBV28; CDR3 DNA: TGTGCCAGCACCGGACAGGTCCTTTTAGGAAAACTGTTTTTT; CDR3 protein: CASTGQVLLGKLFF
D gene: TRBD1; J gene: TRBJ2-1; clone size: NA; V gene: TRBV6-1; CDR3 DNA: TGTGCCAGCAGCGTTGGGACAGAGGGTGAGCAGTTCTTC; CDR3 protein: CASSVGTEGEQFF
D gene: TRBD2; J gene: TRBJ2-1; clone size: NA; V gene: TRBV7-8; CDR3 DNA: TGTGCCAGCAGCCCGACTAGCGGGATACCCTATATCGGGAATGAGCAGTTCTTC; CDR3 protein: CASSPTSGIPYIGNEQFF
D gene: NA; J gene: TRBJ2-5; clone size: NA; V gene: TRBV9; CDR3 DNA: TGTGCCAGCAGCGTAGAGGGGCGGGACGGGACCCAGTACTTC; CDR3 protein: CASSVEGRDGTQYF
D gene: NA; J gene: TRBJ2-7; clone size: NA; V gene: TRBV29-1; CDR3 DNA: TGCAGCGTTGGGCAGACCTACGAGCAGTACTTC; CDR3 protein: CSVGQTYEQYF
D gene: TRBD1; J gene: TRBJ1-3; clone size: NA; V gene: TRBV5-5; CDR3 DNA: TGTGCCAGCAGCTTGGGGGGACAGGGGACTGGAAACACCATATATTTT; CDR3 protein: CASSLGGQGTGNTIYF